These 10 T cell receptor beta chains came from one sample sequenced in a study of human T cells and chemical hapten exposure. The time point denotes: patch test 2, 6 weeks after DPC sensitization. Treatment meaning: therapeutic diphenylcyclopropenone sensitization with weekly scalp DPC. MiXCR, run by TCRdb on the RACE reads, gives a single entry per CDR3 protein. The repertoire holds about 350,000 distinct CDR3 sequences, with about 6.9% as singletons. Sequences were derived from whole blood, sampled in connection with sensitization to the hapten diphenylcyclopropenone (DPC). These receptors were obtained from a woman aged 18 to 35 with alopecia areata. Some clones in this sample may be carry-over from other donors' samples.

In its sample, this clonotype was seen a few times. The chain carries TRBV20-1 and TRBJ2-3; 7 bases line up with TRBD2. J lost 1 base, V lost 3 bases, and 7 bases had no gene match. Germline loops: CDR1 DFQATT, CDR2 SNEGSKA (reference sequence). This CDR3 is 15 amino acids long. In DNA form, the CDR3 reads TGCAGTGCTAGTAGGTCCAGCGGGGGCACAGATACGCAGTATTTT. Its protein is CSASRSSGGTDTQYF.

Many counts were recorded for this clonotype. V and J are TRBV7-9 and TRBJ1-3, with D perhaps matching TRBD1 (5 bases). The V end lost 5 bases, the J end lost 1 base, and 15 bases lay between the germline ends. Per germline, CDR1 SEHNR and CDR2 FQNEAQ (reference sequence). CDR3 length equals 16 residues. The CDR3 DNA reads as TGTGCCAGCAGCCCGGGACCCGTAGGGTCTGGAAACACCATATATTTT. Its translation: CASSPGPVGSGNTIYF.

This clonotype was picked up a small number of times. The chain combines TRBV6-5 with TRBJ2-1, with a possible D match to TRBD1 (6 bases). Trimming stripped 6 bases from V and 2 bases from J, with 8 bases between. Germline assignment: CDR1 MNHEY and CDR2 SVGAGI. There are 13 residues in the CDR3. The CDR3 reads CASSRDTYNEQFF. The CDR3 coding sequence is TGTGCCAGCAGCCGGGACACCTACAATGAGCAGTTCTTC.

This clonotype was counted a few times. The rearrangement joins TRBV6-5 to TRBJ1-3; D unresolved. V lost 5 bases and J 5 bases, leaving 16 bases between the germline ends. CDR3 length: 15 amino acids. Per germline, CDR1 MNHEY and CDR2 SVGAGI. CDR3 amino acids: CASSPYRTTRNTIYF. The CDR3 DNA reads TGTGCCAGCAGTCCCTATCGGACTACCAGAAACACCATATATTTT.

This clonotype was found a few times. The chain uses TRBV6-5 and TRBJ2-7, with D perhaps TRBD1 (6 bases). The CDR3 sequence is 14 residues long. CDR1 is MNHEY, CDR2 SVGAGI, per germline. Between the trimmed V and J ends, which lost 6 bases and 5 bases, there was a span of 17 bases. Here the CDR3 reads CASRGRGYEDEQYF. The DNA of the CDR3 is TGTGCCAGCAGGGGCAGGGGTTATGAGGACGAGCAGTACTTC.

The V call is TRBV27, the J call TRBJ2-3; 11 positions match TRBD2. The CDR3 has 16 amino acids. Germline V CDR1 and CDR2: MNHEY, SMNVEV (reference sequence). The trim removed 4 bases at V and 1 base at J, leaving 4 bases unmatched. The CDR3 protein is CASSSGTSGRTDTQYF. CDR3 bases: TGTGCCAGCAGTTCCGGGACTAGCGGACGCACAGATACGCAGTATTTT.

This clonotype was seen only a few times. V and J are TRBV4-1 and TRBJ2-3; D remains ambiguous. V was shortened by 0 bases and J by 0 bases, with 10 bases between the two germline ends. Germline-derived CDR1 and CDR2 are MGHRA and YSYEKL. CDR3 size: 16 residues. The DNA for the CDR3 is TGCGCCAGCAGCCAAGATTGGTACGGTAGCACAGATACGCAGTATTTT. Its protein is CASSQDWYGSTDTQYF.

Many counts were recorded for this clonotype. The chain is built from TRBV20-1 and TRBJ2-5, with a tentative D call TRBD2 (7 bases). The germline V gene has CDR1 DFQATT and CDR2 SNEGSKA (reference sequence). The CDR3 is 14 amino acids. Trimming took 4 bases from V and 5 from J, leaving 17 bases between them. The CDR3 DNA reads TGCAGTGCTAACGGGGGGCAGTTGGTGGAGACCCAGTACTTC. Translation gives CSANGGQLVETQYF.

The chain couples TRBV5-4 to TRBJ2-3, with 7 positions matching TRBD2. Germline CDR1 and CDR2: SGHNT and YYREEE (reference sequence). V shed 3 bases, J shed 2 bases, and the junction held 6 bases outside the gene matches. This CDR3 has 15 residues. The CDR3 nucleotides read TGTGCCAGCAGCTGGGTTCGGGGGGTCACAGATACGCAGTATTTT. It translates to CASSWVRGVTDTQYF.

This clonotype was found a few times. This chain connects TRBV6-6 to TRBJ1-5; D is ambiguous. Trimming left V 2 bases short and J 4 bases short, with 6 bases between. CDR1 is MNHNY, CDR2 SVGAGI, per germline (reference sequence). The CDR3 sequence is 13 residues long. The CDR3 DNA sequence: TGTGCCAGCAGTTACGCCCCGAATCAGCCCCAGCATTTT. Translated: CASSYAPNQPQHF.